This T cell receptor beta chain appears in the sequencing data of a study of cytomegalovirus exposure and HLA in healthy donors. This clone was seen only once. Its antigen is undetermined. PCR involved 60 Vbeta and 13 Jbeta primers. Produced via immunoSEQ multiplex PCR; TCRdb's table is partial and in-frame only. The data contain about 160,000 clones, roughly 79% of them singletons. Study findings and constraints: Earlier results showed most TCR beta V segments being productive about 87% or about 30% of the time.

Sequencing was performed on PBMCs. The TCR was taken from a woman aged 35 to 49 in good health and CMV-seronegative.

CDR3 loop: CASSFQGVGEKLFF. The CDR3 DNA reads as TGCGCCAGCAGCTTCCAGGGGGTCGGTGAAAAACTGTTTTTT. This chain joins TRBV5-1 and TRBJ1-4; 7 bases agree with TRBD1. The V and J ends lost 2 bases and 7 bases, in that order; junction bases with no gene match: 5. Germline V lookup: CDR1 SGHRS, CDR2 YFSETQ. This CDR3 is 14 amino acids long.